These 15 T cell receptor beta chains originate from one sample sequenced in a study of shared clonotypes between healthy human individuals (dated by TCRdb to about 2020). Receptors were amplified or captured by the immunoSEQ multiplex PCR assay. The table was pulled from immuneACCESS by TCRdb, which kept in-frame rearrangements only. Such tables lose some clones; where checked, under half of the loss comes from unresolved V genes, and the rest has no known cause. The sample table shows about 2.4 million clones, and roughly 93% are seen once. The ten largest make up 0.35% to 0.45% of the sample. What was sequenced was naive CD4+ T cells from PBMCs. This sample's cell subset or site label indicates: CD45RA+ positively selected. The receptors were gathered from a man between 18 and 35 years old in good health. Some clones in this sample may be carry-over from other donors' samples.

This clone was seen a single time. V is TRBV21-1 and J is TRBJ2-7. TRBV21-1 is a pseudogene locus. The CDR3 length is 15 residues. The CDR3 nucleotides are TGTGCCAGCAGCAAAGGAGGGGAAACAGCCTACGAGCAGTACTTC. This codes for CASSKGGETAYEQYF.

This clone appeared a few times. J is TRBJ1-1 and V is TRBV2; D is uncertain. CDR3 size: 13 residues. Trimming removed 6 bases at V and 0 bases at J, with 8 bases between. Germline values: CDR1 SNHLY, CDR2 FYNNEI. The CDR3 region is CASSRGMNTEAFF. CDR3 sequence (DNA): TGTGCCAGCAGCCGAGGAATGAACACTGAAGCTTTCTTT.

The genes are TRBV29-1 and TRBJ1-2; D uncertain. This CDR3 has 13 residues. V was pared by 4 bases and J by 4 bases, with 13 bases between. The V gene's germline CDR1 is SQVTM and CDR2 ANQGSEA. The CDR3 DNA follows: TGCAGCGTTGGTAAGGGTTCGGGCTATGGCTACACCTTC. It yields the protein CSVGKGSGYGYTF.

The chain uses TRBV7-8 and TRBJ1-2; TRBD1 might be the D (6 bases). This CDR3 is built from 17 residues. V dropped 5 bases and J dropped 2 bases, with 21 bases sitting between them. The V gene's germline CDR1 is SGHVS and CDR2 FQNEAQ. In DNA form, the CDR3 reads TGTGCCAGCAGCCCTCGGGACACCCAGGCTGCAAACTATGGCTACACCTTC. Translated: CASSPRDTQAANYGYTF. The variable domain in full, with the rest retrieved from reference TRBV7-8 and TRBJ1-2, is GAGVSQSPRYKVAKRGQDVALRCDPISGHVSLFWYQQALGQGPEFLTYFQNEAQLDKSGLPSDRFFAERPEGSVSTLKIQRTQQEDSAVYLCASSPRDTQAANYGYTFGSGTRLTVV.

V is TRBV30 and J is TRBJ2-5, with unresolved D. The ends were cut back, 2 bases at V and 1 base at J, with 5 bases in the middle. This CDR3 has 12 residues. CDR1 is GTSNPN and CDR2 is SVGIG in the germline V gene (reference sequence). CDR3: CAWSFLQETQYF. The DNA of the CDR3 is TGTGCCTGGAGTTTCCTCCAAGAGACCCAGTACTTC.

The chain joins TRBV7-3 to TRBJ2-2; 9 positions agree with TRBD2. Germline V gives CDR1 SGHTA, CDR2 FQGTGA. The V gene end was trimmed by 5 bases and the J gene end by 5 bases; junction bases not matched to a gene: 3. The CDR3 has 14 residues. The CDR3, as DNA: TGTGCCAGCAGCCTAGCGGGATTTACCGGGGAGCTGTTTTTT. This sequence encodes CASSLAGFTGELFF.

Worth noting for this clone: The sample has other DNA sequences that encode this CDR3 too. The chain carries TRBV30 and TRBJ1-2; D not certain. Trimming left V 0 bases short and J 6 bases short, with 11 bases between. The CDR3 is 13 residues long. Germline values: CDR1 GTSNPN, CDR2 SVGIG (reference sequence). The CDR3: CAWSVLGVDGYTF. The CDR3 nucleotides read TGTGCCTGGAGTGTACTCGGGGTGGATGGCTACACCTTC.

The chain is built from TRBV10-1 and TRBJ2-2; TRBD2 matches 11 bases. The CDR3 has 14 amino acids. The junction had 3 bases not matched to a gene; V was cut back by 6 bases and J by 6 bases. Per germline, CDR1 WNHNN and CDR2 SYGVQD (reference sequence). In DNA form, the CDR3 reads TGCGCCAGCAGCCCGGGACTAGCGGCCGGGGAGCTGTTTTTT. Encoded protein: CASSPGLAAGELFF.

The V and J genes are TRBV4-2 and TRBJ2-1, with TRBD2 identical over 10 bases. CDR3 length equals 16 residues. CDR1 is LGHNA and CDR2 is YNFKEQ in the germline V gene. V shed 0 bases, J shed 8 bases, and the junction held 7 bases outside the gene matches. The CDR3 reads CASSQEPSGRADEQFF. CDR3 sequence (DNA): TGTGCCAGCAGCCAAGAGCCCAGCGGGAGGGCTGATGAGCAGTTCTTC.

This sequence joins TRBV29-1 and TRBJ2-2, with D perhaps given as TRBD1 or TRBD2 (6 bases each). Trimming took off 4 bases at V and 5 bases at J, with 17 bases between the two ends. This CDR3 spans 15 amino acids. Germline V gene lookup returns CDR1 SQVTM and CDR2 ANQGSEA. Here the CDR3 DNA reads TGCAGCGTTGGTGAGGGGGGAGGCCTGACCGGGGAGCTGTTTTTT. Protein: CSVGEGGGLTGELFF.

The chain couples TRBV14 to TRBJ2-1; the D gene could be TRBD1 or TRBD2 (5 bases each). V gave up 2 bases and J gave up 0 bases, with 11 bases separating them. Germline V gives CDR1 SGHDN, CDR2 FVKESK. The CDR3 totals 16 residues. The CDR3 nucleotides are TGTGCCAGCAGCCAACCGGGACGCCTCTCCTACAATGAGCAGTTCTTC. The encoded protein is CASSQPGRLSYNEQFF.

The V gene is TRBV5-1, the J gene TRBJ2-2, with D hard to call. The V and J ends lost 4 bases and 5 bases respectively, with 9 bases between them. The germline V gene encodes CDR1 SGHRS and CDR2 YFSETQ. This CDR3 region has 13 residues. This CDR3 reads CASSPVGTGELFF. CDR3 nucleotides: TGCGCCAGCAGCCCGGTCGGAACCGGGGAGCTGTTTTTT.

V usage is TRBV5-4 and J usage is TRBJ2-7, with D perhaps matching TRBD1 (6 bases). CDR1 is SGHNT, CDR2 YYREEE, per germline (reference sequence). The V and J ends lost 0 bases and 9 bases respectively, with 22 bases between them. The CDR3 runs to 16 residues. The CDR3 spells CASSLASGTTTFGQYF. CDR3 nucleotides: TGTGCCAGCAGCTTGGCTTCCGGGACAACGACCTTCGGGCAGTACTTC.

With regard to this clone: The sample has other DNA sequences that encode this CDR3 too. The V gene is TRBV28, the J gene TRBJ2-7; 8 positions agree with TRBD1. Germline-derived CDR1 and CDR2 are MDHEN and SYDVKM. The CDR3 is made up of 13 amino acids. J was trimmed by 4 bases and V by 6 bases; bases with no gene match: 5. The CDR3 here is CASRAGGVYEQYF. As DNA, the CDR3 is TGTGCCAGCAGGGCAGGGGGCGTGTACGAGCAGTACTTC. The whole variable domain, remainder taken from reference TRBV28 and TRBJ2-7, is DVKVTQSSRYLVKRTGEKVFLECVQDMDHENMFWYRQDPGLGLRLIYFSYDVKMKEKGDIPEGYSVSREKKERFSLILESASTNQTSMYLCASRAGGVYEQYFGPGTRLTVT.

Points on this clone: This sample also contains other DNA sequences that code for the same CDR3. The gene calls are TRBV5-1 and TRBJ2-5; TRBD2 might be the D (5 bases). Trimming pared 0 bases from V and 5 bases from J, leaving 8 bases between. The CDR3 has 13 amino acids. From germline, CDR1 is SGHRS and CDR2 YFSETQ. The CDR3 loop is CASSLGLKETQYF. In DNA form, the CDR3 reads TGCGCCAGCAGCTTGGGACTAAAGGAGACCCAGTACTTC.